Listed here are 27 T cell receptor beta chains from one sample, sequenced in a study of identical twins (dated by TCRdb to about 2016). The library was obtained by 5' RACE. For sequencing, an Illumina HiSeq 2000 was employed. Starting from the raw public reads, TCRdb applied fastp trimming at Q25, assembled clones with MiXCR and retained in-frame beta chains. Each record represents a unique CDR3 protein, reported with the most common genes and DNA among its rows. Within this sample are a few hundred thousand distinct CDR3 sequences, with roughly 9% of them counted one time only. The top ten clones comprise approximately 8.9% of the sample. Sequencing was performed on naive T cells sorted from blood. This sample's cell subset or site label indicates: cells isolated with a human naive T-cell isolation kit. These receptors originate from a woman aged 45-60 years in good health.

This chain uses TRBV5-1 with TRBJ2-3; weak D call: TRBD1 (6 bases). CDR3 length equals 13 residues. Germline CDR1 SGHRS, CDR2 YFSETQ. With 2 bases removed from V and 6 bases from J, the gap between germline ends came to 10 bases. CDR3 sequence reads: CASSLNGQDTQYF. In DNA, the CDR3 is TGCGCCAGCAGCTTAAATGGACAGGATACGCAGTATTTT.

The table lists this clonotype with a few counts. The chain is built from TRBV5-1 and TRBJ1-1; unclear D gene. This CDR3 comprises 13 residues. Deletions cut 0 bases from V and 10 bases from J, with 13 bases between. Per germline, CDR1 SGHRS and CDR2 YFSETQ. The CDR3 sequence: CASSLVWGWGAFF. The CDR3 DNA sequence: TGCGCCAGCAGCTTGGTATGGGGATGGGGAGCTTTCTTT.

This clonotype was recorded many times. The rearrangement joins TRBV14 to TRBJ1-1; D remains ambiguous. Between the trimmed V and J ends, which lost 5 bases and 0 bases, there was a span of 7 bases. Germline CDR1 reads SGHDN; CDR2 reads FVKESK. The CDR3 has 13 amino acids. DNA of the CDR3: TGTGCCAGCAGCGCATCACTGAACACTGAAGCTTTCTTT. Its protein is CASSASLNTEAFF.

This clonotype was observed many times. The chain links TRBV12-3 or TRBV12-4 to TRBJ2-2, with D possibly called TRBD1 or TRBD2 (6 bases each). V gave up 3 bases and J gave up 7 bases, with 12 bases separating them. The CDR3 totals 14 residues. In nucleotides, the CDR3 is TGTGCCAGCAGTTTGAGGAGGGGGGACGGGGAGCTGTTTTTT. It is translated as CASSLRRGDGELFF.

This clonotype showed up just a few times. The J gene is TRBJ2-1, the V gene TRBV11-3; unclear D gene. The V and J ends lost 8 bases and 2 bases respectively, with 10 bases between them. The V gene's germline CDR1 is SGHNT and CDR2 YENEEA. The CDR3 runs 13 residues. The CDR3 here is CASSSGPYNEQFF. In DNA, the CDR3 is TGTGCCAGCTCATCGGGCCCCTACAATGAGCAGTTCTTC.

V is TRBV28 and J is TRBJ2-7; 9 positions agree with TRBD1. The trim removed 7 bases at V and 7 bases at J, leaving 14 bases unmatched. CDR3 length: 15 residues. Germline V CDR1 and CDR2: MDHEN, SYDVKM. The CDR3 loop reads CASTLTGTGSREQYV. The CDR3 nucleotides read TGTGCCAGCACCCTAACCGGGACAGGGTCGCGGGAGCAGTACGTC.

This clonotype was counted ten times or more. V gene TRBV5-6 combines with J gene TRBJ1-4, with 11 bases that match TRBD1. The CDR3 spans 14 residues. V was clipped by 3 bases and J by 5 bases; unmatched bases: 0. Germline V gene lookup returns CDR1 SGHDT and CDR2 YYEEEE. This chain's CDR3 is CASSWDRGNEKLFF. The CDR3 bases are TGTGCCAGCAGCTGGGACAGGGGGAATGAAAAACTGTTTTTT.

The rearrangement uses TRBV15 and TRBJ2-1; tentative D call: TRBD1 (6 bases). The CDR3 covers 12 residues. V gave up 9 bases and J gave up 4 bases, with 10 bases separating them. Germline V gene data show CDR1 as LNHNV and CDR2 as YYDKDF (reference sequence). The CDR3, as DNA: TGTGCCACGGGACAAATGTACAATGAGCAGTTCTTC. This sequence encodes CATGQMYNEQFF.

This clonotype was observed many times. One end of the junction varies from germline; a read error may be responsible. The rearrangement joins TRBV5-1 to TRBJ2-2; TRBD2 is a possible D gene (5 bases). CDR1 is SGHRS and CDR2 is YFSETQ in the germline V gene. This CDR3 is built from 14 residues. CDR3 DNA: TGTGCCAGCAGCTTAAATCGCGGGACCGGGGAGCTGTTTTTT. This sequence encodes CASSLNRGTGELFF.

This rearrangement joins TRBV11-2 to TRBJ2-7, with D perhaps TRBD2 (6 bases). Deletions cut 6 bases from V and 3 bases from J, with 15 bases between. The germline V gene has CDR1 SGHAT and CDR2 FQNNGV. The CDR3 consists of 14 residues. For the CDR3, the DNA is TGTGCCAGCAGGGTACTCCTGGGGGGCTACGAGCAGTACTTC. This encodes CASRVLLGGYEQYF.

J is TRBJ2-2 and V is TRBV30; weak D call: TRBD1 (6 bases). The CDR3 is made up of 17 amino acids. Germline loops: CDR1 GTSNPN, CDR2 SVGIG (reference sequence). Trimming took 2 bases from V and 1 from J, leaving 17 bases between them. CDR3 region: CAWSPSSGTLNTGELFF. In DNA form, the CDR3 reads TGTGCCTGGAGTCCATCCTCCGGGACACTGAACACCGGGGAGCTGTTTTTT.

This clonotype showed up just a few times. The chain employs TRBV12-3 or TRBV12-4 and TRBJ2-7; 8 bases agree with TRBD1. This CDR3 has 16 amino acids. Trimming removed 1 base from V and 5 bases from J; junction bases left unmatched: 10. CDR3 sequence reads: CASSLGAGQGGHEQYF. CDR3 DNA sequence: TGTGCCAGCAGTTTAGGTGCCGGACAGGGTGGCCACGAGCAGTACTTC.

This clonotype occurred many times. V and J are TRBV20-1 and TRBJ2-3, with TRBD2 matching over 8 bases. This CDR3 spans 16 amino acids. Trimming at V came to 0 bases and at J to 1 base, leaving 6 bases not matched to a gene. Germline loops: CDR1 DFQATT, CDR2 SNEGSKA (reference sequence). DNA for the CDR3: TGCAGTGCTAGAGACCCCACGGGAGGGGGCACAGATACGCAGTATTTT. Amino acids: CSARDPTGGGTDTQYF.

There are a few counts of this clonotype. This chain uses TRBV20-1 with TRBJ2-7; TRBD1 aligns across 7 bases. V was pared by 6 bases and J by 4 bases, with 9 bases of the junction left unmatched. The germline CDR1 and CDR2 sequences are DFQATT and SNEGSKA (reference sequence). The CDR3 covers 13 residues. CDR3 region: CSARTGYGYEQYF. The CDR3 DNA reads TGCAGTGCGCGGACAGGTTATGGGTACGAGCAGTACTTC.

The gene calls are TRBV2 and TRBJ2-2; TRBD2 aligns across 7 bases. Trimming at V came to 7 bases and at J to 5 bases, leaving 7 bases not matched to a gene. The CDR3 is 14 residues long. CDR1 is SNHLY and CDR2 is FYNNEI in the germline V gene. This CDR3 reads CASKAGVYTGELFF. The DNA of the CDR3 is TGTGCCAGCAAGGCGGGAGTATATACCGGGGAGCTGTTTTTT.

In this sample, this clonotype turned up many times. The J gene is TRBJ2-2, the V gene TRBV3-1; D remains ambiguous. The CDR3 consists of 13 residues. Germline CDR1 and CDR2: LGHDT and YNNKEL (reference sequence). The V end was cut by 4 bases, the J end by 5 bases, with 8 bases between. The CDR3 DNA reads as TGTGCCAGCAGCCCAGCACCTACCGGGGAGCTGTTTTTT. Its translation is CASSPAPTGELFF.

This clonotype was recorded a few times. The junction shows a germline mismatch at one end, possibly a read error. The chain has TRBV7-9 and TRBJ2-7, with TRBD2 matching over 9 bases. The CDR3 sequence is 12 residues long. CDR1 is SEHNR and CDR2 is FQNEAQ in the germline V gene (reference sequence). The CDR3 loop is CASSPPSGTPRF. CDR3 bases: TGTGCCAGCAGCCCACCTAGCGGGACCCCCCGCTTC.

This clonotype was counted between two and nine times. V usage is TRBV25-1 and J usage is TRBJ1-3; the D gene is possibly TRBD1 (5 bases). Per germline, CDR1 MGHDK and CDR2 SYGVNS. The CDR3 is 15 residues long. V lost 4 bases and J 0 bases, leaving 10 bases between the germline ends. CDR3 nucleotide sequence: TGTGCCAGCAGTGCCCAGGGAACCTCTGGAAACACCATATATTTT. Its translation is CASSAQGTSGNTIYF. Combining the CDR3 with reference TRBV25-1 and TRBJ1-3 gives the whole variable domain EADIYQTPRYLVIGTGKKITLECSQTMGHDKMYWYQQDPGMELHLIHYSYGVNSTEKGDLSSESTVSRIRTEHFPLTLESARPSHTSQYLCASSAQGTSGNTIYFGEGSWLTVV.

This clonotype came up many times. The chain carries TRBV7-6 and TRBJ2-3; weak D call: TRBD1 (5 bases). The CDR3 has 15 amino acids. The V gene lost 6 bases and the J gene lost 5 bases, with 18 bases spanning the gap. From germline, CDR1 is SGHVS and CDR2 FNYEAQ. CDR3 in DNA: TGTGCCAGCAGAGGCTGGGGCGCACCGGGAGATACGCAGTATTTT. Protein product: CASRGWGAPGDTQYF.

The table lists this clonotype with many counts. The V call is TRBV12-3 or TRBV12-4, the J call TRBJ2-1; TRBD2 is a possible D gene (7 bases). The length of the CDR3 is 14 residues. The germline V and J ends were trimmed by 6 bases and 5 bases, with 14 bases remaining between them. CDR3 nucleotides: TGTGCCAGCAGCCCCGGGGGGCGCCACAATGAGCAGTTCTTC. Translation: CASSPGGRHNEQFF.

This clonotype has at least ten counts. This chain joins TRBV25-1 and TRBJ1-2, with 7 bases identical to TRBD1. V was pared by 5 bases and J by 3 bases, with 3 bases of the junction left unmatched. The CDR3 is 13 residues long. Germline CDR1 MGHDK, CDR2 SYGVNS. The chain's CDR3 is CASSRTGDYGYTF. Written as DNA, the CDR3 is TGTGCCAGCAGTAGAACAGGGGACTATGGCTACACCTTC.

CDR3 amino acids: CASRDGLAPNEQFF. The CDR3 DNA follows: TGCGCCAGCAGAGACGGACTAGCGCCTAATGAGCAGTTCTTC. V is TRBV4-1 and J is TRBJ2-1, with 9 bases fitting TRBD2. V dropped 6 bases and J dropped 7; count of bases not matched to a gene: 7. The germline CDR1 and CDR2 sequences are MGHRA and YSYEKL. The CDR3 sequence is 14 residues long.

This chain joins TRBV27 and TRBJ2-3; 8 bases align to TRBD2. J was trimmed by 5 bases and V by 2 bases; bases with no gene match: 6. The CDR3 spans 15 residues. Germline CDR1 and CDR2: MNHEY and SMNVEV (reference sequence). The CDR3 DNA is TGTGCCAGCAGTTTAGAGCGGGAGCGCCGAGATACGCAGTATTTT. Its protein product is CASSLERERRDTQYF.

At least ten counts were recorded for this clonotype. The V gene is TRBV25-1, the J gene TRBJ2-2; D is undetermined. V shed 3 bases and J shed 5 bases, with 10 bases lying between them. CDR3 length equals 14 residues. CDR1 is MGHDK, CDR2 SYGVNS, per germline. CDR3 residues: CASSDPRATGELFF. The CDR3 region has the DNA TGTGCCAGCAGTGACCCTAGAGCAACCGGGGAGCTGTTTTTT.

CDR3 amino acids: CASGGTSGIAGELFF. Written as DNA, the CDR3 is TGTGCCAGCGGAGGGACTAGCGGGATTGCCGGGGAGCTGTTTTTT. The gene calls are TRBV7-3 and TRBJ2-2, with 13 bases matching TRBD2. This CDR3 comprises 15 residues. CDR1 is SGHTA and CDR2 is FQGTGA in the germline V gene. Trimming removed 8 bases from V and 6 bases from J; junction bases left unmatched: 6.

This clonotype appeared a few times. This chain uses TRBV6-2 or TRBV6-3 with TRBJ2-2; no firm D call. The V gene lost 2 bases and the J gene lost 14 bases, with 18 bases spanning the gap. The CDR3 is 14 amino acids. The germline gives CDR1 MNHEY, CDR2 SVGEGT. CDR3 in DNA: TGTGCCAGCAGTTACATGGCAGGAACTGGGTTACTGTTTTTT. Amino acid sequence: CASSYMAGTGLLFF.

This clonotype was counted only a few times. CDR3 in amino acids: CASGLVPLRELFF. CDR3 bases: TGTGCTAGTGGTTTGGTTCCCTTACGGGAGCTGTTTTTT. V is TRBV12-5 and J is TRBJ2-2, with D hard to call. The CDR3 loop spans 13 amino acids. Trimming removed 0 bases at V and 9 bases at J, with 8 bases between. CDR1 and CDR2 (germline): LGHNT, FRNRAP.